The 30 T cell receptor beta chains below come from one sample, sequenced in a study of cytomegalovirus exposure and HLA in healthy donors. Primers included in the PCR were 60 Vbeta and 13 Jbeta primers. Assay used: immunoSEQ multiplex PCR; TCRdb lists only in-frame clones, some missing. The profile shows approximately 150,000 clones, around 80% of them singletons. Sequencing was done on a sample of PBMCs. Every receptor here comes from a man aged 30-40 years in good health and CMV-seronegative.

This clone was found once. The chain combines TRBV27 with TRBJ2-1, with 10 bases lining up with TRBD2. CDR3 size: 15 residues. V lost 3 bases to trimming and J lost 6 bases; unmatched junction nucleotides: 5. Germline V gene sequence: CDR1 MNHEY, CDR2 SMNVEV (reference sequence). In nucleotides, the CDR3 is TGTGCCAGCAGTTTCCCCAGCGGGGGGGGCAATGAGCAGTTCTTC. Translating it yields CASSFPSGGGNEQFF.

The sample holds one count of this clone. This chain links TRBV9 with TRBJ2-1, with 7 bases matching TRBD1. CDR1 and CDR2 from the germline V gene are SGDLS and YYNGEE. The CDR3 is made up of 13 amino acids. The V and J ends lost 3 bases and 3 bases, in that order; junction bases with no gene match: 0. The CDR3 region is CASSGDSYNEQFF. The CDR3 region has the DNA TGTGCCAGCAGCGGGGACAGCTACAATGAGCAGTTCTTC.

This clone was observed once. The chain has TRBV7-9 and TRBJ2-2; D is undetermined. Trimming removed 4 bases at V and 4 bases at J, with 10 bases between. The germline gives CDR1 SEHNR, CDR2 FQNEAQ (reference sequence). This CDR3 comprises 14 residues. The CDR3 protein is CASSSQVTTGELFF. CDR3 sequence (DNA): TGTGCCAGCAGCTCCCAGGTTACCACCGGGGAGCTGTTTTTT.

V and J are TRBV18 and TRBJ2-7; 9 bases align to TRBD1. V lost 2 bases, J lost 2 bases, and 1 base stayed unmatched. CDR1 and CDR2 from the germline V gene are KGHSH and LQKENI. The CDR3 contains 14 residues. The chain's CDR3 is CASSPGTGTYEQYF. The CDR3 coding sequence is TGTGCCAGCTCACCAGGGACAGGGACCTACGAGCAGTACTTC.

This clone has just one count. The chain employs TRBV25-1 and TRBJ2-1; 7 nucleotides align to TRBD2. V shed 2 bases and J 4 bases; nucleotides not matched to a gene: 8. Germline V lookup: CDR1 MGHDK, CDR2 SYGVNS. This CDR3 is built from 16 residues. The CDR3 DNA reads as TGTGCCAGCAGTGAAGGGCTAGCGGCCTCTTACAATGAGCAGTTCTTC. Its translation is CASSEGLAASYNEQFF.

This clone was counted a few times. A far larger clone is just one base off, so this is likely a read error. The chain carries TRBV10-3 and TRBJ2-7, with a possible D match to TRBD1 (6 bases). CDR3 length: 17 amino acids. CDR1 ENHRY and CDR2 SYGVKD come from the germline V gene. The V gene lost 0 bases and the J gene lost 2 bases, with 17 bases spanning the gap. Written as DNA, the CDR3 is TGTGCCATCAGTGAGTCAGTAGGACAGTGGGGACCCTACGAGCAGTACTTC. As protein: CAISESVGQWGPYEQYF.

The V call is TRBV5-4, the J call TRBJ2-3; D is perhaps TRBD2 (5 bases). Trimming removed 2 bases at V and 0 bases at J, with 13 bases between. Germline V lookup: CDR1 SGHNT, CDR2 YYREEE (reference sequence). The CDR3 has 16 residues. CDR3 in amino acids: CASSFPGLRSTDTQYF. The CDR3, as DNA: TGTGCCAGCAGCTTTCCCGGACTGCGGAGCACAGATACGCAGTATTTT.

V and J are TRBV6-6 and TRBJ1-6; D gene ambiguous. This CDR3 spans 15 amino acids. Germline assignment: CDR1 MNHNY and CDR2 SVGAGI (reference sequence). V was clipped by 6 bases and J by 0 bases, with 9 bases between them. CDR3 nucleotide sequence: TGTGCCAGCAGCCCGAAGAGCTCCTATAATTCACCCCTCCACTTT. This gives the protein CASSPKSSYNSPLHF.

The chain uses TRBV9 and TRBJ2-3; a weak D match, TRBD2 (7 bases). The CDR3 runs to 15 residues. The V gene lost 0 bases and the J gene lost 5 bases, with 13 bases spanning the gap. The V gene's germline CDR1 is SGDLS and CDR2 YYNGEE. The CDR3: CASSVEGGQGDTQYF. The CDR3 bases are TGTGCCAGCAGCGTAGAGGGGGGGCAAGGAGATACGCAGTATTTT.

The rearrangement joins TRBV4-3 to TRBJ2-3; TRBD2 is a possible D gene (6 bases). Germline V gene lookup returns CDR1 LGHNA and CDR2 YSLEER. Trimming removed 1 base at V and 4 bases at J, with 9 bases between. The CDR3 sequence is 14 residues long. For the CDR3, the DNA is TGCGCCAGCAGCCAAGTCTCGGGGGCAGATACGCAGTATTTT. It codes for CASSQVSGADTQYF.

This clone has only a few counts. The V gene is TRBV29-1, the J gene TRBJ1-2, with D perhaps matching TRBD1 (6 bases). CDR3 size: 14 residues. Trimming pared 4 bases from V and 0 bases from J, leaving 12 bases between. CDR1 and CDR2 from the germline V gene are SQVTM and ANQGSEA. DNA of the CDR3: TGCAGCGTTGCAAGGACAGAAGCTAACTATGGCTACACCTTC. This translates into CSVARTEANYGYTF. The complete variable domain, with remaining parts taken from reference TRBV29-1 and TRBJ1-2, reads SAVISQKPSRDICQRGTSLTIQCQVDSQVTMMFWYRQQPGQSLTLIATANQGSEATYESGFVIDKFPISRPNLTFSTLTVSNMSPEDSSIYLCSVARTEANYGYTFGSGTRLTVV.

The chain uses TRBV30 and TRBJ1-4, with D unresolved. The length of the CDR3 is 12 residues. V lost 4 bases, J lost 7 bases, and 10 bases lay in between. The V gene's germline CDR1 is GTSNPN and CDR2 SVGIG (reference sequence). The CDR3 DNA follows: TGTGCCTGGACCCCCCGCAGTGAAAAACTGTTTTTT. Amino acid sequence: CAWTPRSEKLFF.

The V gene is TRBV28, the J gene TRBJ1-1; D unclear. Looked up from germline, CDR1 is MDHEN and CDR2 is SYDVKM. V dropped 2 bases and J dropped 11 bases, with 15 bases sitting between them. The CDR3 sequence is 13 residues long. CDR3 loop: CASSLAPAGSAFF. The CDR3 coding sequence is TGTGCCAGCAGTTTAGCCCCTGCGGGTTCGGCTTTCTTT.

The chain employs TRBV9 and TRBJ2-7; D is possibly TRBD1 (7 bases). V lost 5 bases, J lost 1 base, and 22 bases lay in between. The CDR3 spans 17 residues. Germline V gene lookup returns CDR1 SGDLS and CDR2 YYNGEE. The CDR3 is CASSRGVRTGASYEQYF. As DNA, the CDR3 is TGTGCCAGCAGTAGGGGGGTTCGGACAGGAGCGTCCTACGAGCAGTACTTC.

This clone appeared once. CDR3 in DNA: TGTGCCAGCAGCTTTCCAGGGGTCTCAGACTCTGGAAACACCATATATTTT. As protein: CASSFPGVSDSGNTIYF. The rearrangement uses TRBV5-6 and TRBJ1-3; a possible D gene is TRBD1 (6 bases). V shed 2 bases and J shed 0 bases, with 15 bases lying between them. The CDR3 sequence is 17 residues long. From germline, CDR1 is SGHDT and CDR2 YYEEEE.

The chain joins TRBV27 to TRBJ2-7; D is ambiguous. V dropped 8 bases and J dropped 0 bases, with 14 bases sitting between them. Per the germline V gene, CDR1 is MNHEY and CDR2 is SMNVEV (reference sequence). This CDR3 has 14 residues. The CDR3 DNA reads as TGTGCCAGCGCCCGGGTTAGGCTCTCCTACGAGCAGTACTTC. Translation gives CASARVRLSYEQYF.

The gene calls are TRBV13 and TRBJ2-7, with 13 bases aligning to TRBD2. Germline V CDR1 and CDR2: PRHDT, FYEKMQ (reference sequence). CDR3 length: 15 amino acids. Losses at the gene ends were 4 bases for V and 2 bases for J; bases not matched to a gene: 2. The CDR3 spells CASSSGLAGTYEQYF. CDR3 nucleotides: TGTGCCAGCAGCTCGGGACTAGCGGGGACCTACGAGCAGTACTTC.

The CDR3 region is CASTDPQGFHYGYTF. Here the CDR3 DNA reads TGTGCCAGCACCGACCCACAGGGGTTTCACTATGGCTACACCTTC. The V gene is TRBV28, the J gene TRBJ1-2; 7 positions match TRBD1. The ends lost 7 bases at V and 3 bases at J; junction bases unmatched: 11. Germline CDR1 MDHEN, CDR2 SYDVKM. The length of the CDR3 is 15 residues.

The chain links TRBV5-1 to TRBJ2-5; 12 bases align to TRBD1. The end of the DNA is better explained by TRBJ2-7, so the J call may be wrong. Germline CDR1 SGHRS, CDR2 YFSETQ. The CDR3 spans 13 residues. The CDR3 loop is CASGTGGSGEQYF. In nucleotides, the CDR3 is TGCGCCAGCGGGACAGGGGGCTCTGGCGAGCAGTACTTC.

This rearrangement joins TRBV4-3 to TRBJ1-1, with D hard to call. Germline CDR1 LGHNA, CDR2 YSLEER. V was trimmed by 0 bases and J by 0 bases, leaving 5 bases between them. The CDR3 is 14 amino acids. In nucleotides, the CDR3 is TGCGCCAGCAGCCAAGACCCTGTGAACACTGAAGCTTTCTTT. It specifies CASSQDPVNTEAFF.

The CDR3 bases are TGTGCCAGCAGTTACGCGCAGGGGGTACTCGAGCAGTACTTC. It yields the protein CASSYAQGVLEQYF. This sequence joins TRBV6-5 and TRBJ2-7; 7 bases agree with TRBD1. This CDR3 region has 14 residues. With V trimmed by 2 bases and J by 6 bases, 7 bases remained unmatched. CDR1 MNHEY and CDR2 SVGAGI come from the germline V gene.

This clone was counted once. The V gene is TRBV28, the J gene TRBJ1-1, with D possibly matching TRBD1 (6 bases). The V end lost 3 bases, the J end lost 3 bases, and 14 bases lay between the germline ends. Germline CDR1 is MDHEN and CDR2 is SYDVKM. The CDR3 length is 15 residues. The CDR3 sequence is CASSFPEQGDTEAFF. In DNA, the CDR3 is TGTGCCAGCAGTTTTCCGGAACAGGGAGACACTGAAGCTTTCTTT.

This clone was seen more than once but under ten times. The chain's CDR3 is CASSLVPVNTEAFF. The CDR3, as DNA: TGCGCCAGCAGCTTGGTCCCCGTGAACACTGAAGCTTTCTTT. This sequence joins TRBV5-1 and TRBJ1-1; no reliable D call. Per the germline V gene, CDR1 is SGHRS and CDR2 is YFSETQ. V lost 0 bases and J 0 bases, leaving 6 bases between the germline ends. This CDR3 spans 14 amino acids.

In DNA, the CDR3 is TGTGCCAGCAGCTTGACTCGAGCGGGGGCGAACACCGGGGAGCTGTTTTTT. It translates to CASSLTRAGANTGELFF. This rearrangement joins TRBV7-3 to TRBJ2-2; TRBD2 agrees at 8 bases. J lost 0 bases, V lost 3 bases, and 6 bases had no gene match. Germline assignment: CDR1 SGHTA and CDR2 FQGTGA. The CDR3 is made up of 17 amino acids.

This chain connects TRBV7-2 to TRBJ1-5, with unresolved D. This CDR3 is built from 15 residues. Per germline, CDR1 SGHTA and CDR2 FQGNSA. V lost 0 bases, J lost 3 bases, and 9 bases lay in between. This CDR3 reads CASSLATRDNQPQHF. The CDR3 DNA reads TGTGCCAGCAGCTTAGCTACCCGGGACAATCAGCCCCAGCATTTT. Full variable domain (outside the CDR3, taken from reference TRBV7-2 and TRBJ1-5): GAGVSQSPSNKVTEKGKDVELRCDPISGHTALYWYRQSLGQGLEFLIYFQGNSAPDKSGLPSDRFSAERTGGSVSTLTIQRTQQEDSAVYLCASSLATRDNQPQHFGDGTRLSIL.

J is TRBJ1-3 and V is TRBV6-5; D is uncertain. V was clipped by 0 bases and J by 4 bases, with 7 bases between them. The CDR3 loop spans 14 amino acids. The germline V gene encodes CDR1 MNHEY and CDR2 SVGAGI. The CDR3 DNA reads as TGTGCCAGCAGTTACTCGGCATACGGAAACACCATATATTTT. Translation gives CASSYSAYGNTIYF.

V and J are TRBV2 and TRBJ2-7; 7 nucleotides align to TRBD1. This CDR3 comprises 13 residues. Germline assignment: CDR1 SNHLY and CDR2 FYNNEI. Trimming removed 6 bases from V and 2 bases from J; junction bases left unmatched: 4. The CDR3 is CASRGTVTYEQYF. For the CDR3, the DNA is TGTGCCAGCAGGGGGACAGTCACCTACGAGCAGTACTTC.

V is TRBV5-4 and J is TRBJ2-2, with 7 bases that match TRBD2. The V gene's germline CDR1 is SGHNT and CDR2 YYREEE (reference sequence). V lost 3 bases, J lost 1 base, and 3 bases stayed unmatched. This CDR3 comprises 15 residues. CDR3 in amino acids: CASSSGGWNTGELFF. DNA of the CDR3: TGTGCCAGCAGCTCCGGGGGGTGGAACACCGGGGAGCTGTTTTTT.

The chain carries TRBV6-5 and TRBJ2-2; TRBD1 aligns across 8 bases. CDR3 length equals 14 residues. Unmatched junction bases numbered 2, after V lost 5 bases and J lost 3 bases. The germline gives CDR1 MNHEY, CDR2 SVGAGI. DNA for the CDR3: TGTGCCAGCAGTCCGGACAGGGACACCGGGGAGCTGTTTTTT. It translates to CASSPDRDTGELFF.

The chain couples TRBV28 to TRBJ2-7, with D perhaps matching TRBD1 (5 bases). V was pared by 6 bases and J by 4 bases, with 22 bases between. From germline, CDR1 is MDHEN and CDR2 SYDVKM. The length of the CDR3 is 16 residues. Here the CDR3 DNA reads TGTGCCAGCAGCTCCGGACGACTGGACACTGATTACGAGCAGTACTTC. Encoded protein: CASSSGRLDTDYEQYF.